These T cell receptor beta chains were read from a single sample in a study of blood T cells in healthy people across ages. TCRdb fed the 5' RACE reads into MiXCR, producing one record per CDR3 protein. The sample records 1.5 million to 1.9 million distinct CDR3 sequences, 40% to 45% being singletons. The sequenced sample was blood. The receptor set was obtained from a woman aged 18-30 years in good health. Both conserved end residues are part of each CDR3. The D gene is left open where the match is weak. A row's size may be missing; if present it is once, few, many or a size class.

V gene: TRBV20-1; D gene: -; J gene: TRBJ1-2; clone size: few; CDR3 DNA: TGCAGTGCTAGAGATAATTCGGGGAGGCTTTATGGCTACACCTTC; CDR3 protein: CSARDNSGRLYGYTF
V gene: TRBV29-1; D gene: -; J gene: TRBJ1-2; clone size: -; CDR3 DNA: TGCAGCGTTGGTGTACCTTGGACCGATTATGGCTACACCTTC; CDR3 protein: CSVGVPWTDYGYTF
V gene: TRBV7-9; D gene: TRBD1; J gene: TRBJ2-3; clone size: few; CDR3 DNA: TGTGCCAGCAGCTTACCAGACAGGGGTGTAACAGATACGCAGTATTTT; CDR3 protein: CASSLPDRGVTDTQYF
V gene: TRBV5-1; D gene: -; J gene: TRBJ1-2; clone size: -; CDR3 DNA: TGCGCCAGCAGCTTGGAACCCGCTGGGCTTAACTATGGCTACACCTTC; CDR3 protein: CASSLEPAGLNYGYTF
V gene: TRBV4-1; D gene: TRBD1; J gene: TRBJ1-2; clone size: -; CDR3 DNA: TGCGCCAGCAGCCAACCACGGCAGACCTGGACAGGGGGTAGCTATGGCTACACCTTC; CDR3 protein: CASSQPRQTWTGGSYGYTF
V gene: TRBV7-2; D gene: -; J gene: TRBJ2-7; clone size: -; CDR3 DNA: TGTGCCAGCACCACCCCGGGCAGATACGAGCAGTACTTC; CDR3 protein: CASTTPGRYEQYF
V gene: TRBV28; D gene: TRBD2; J gene: TRBJ2-7; clone size: few; CDR3 DNA: TGTGCCAGCAGTTTACCGGGGACTAGCGGGAGGGCCGTTGGTCACGAGCAGTACTTC; CDR3 protein: CASSLPGTSGRAVGHEQYF
V gene: TRBV2; D gene: -; J gene: TRBJ2-7; clone size: few; CDR3 DNA: TGTGCCAGCAGTATAGACTTCAAGCAGTACTTC; CDR3 protein: CASSIDFKQYF
V gene: TRBV12-3/TRBV12-4; D gene: TRBD2; J gene: TRBJ2-3; clone size: -; CDR3 DNA: TGTGCCAGCAGTACCGGGGGGGAGGATACGCAGTATTTT; CDR3 protein: CASSTGGEDTQYF
V gene: TRBV3-1; D gene: -; J gene: TRBJ1-2; clone size: -; CDR3 DNA: TGTGCCAGCAGCCAAGTCCTGGGATGGAACTATGGCTACACCTTC; CDR3 protein: CASSQVLGWNYGYTF
V gene: TRBV12-3/TRBV12-4; D gene: -; J gene: TRBJ1-6; clone size: few; CDR3 DNA: TGTGCCAGCAGTTTAGCCGGGGGTAATTCACCCCTCCACTTT; CDR3 protein: CASSLAGGNSPLHF
V gene: TRBV6-2/TRBV6-3; D gene: TRBD2; J gene: TRBJ2-3; clone size: -; CDR3 DNA: TGTGCCAGCAGGGGGACTAGCGGGTACGGAGATACGCAGTATTTT; CDR3 protein: CASRGTSGYGDTQYF
V gene: TRBV27; D gene: -; J gene: TRBJ2-7; clone size: few; CDR3 DNA: TGTGCCAGCAGTTTATCTGGCGGGGCAGCGTTCTACGAGCAGTACTTC; CDR3 protein: CASSLSGGAAFYEQYF
V gene: TRBV9; D gene: -; J gene: TRBJ2-3; clone size: -; CDR3 DNA: TGTGCCAGCAGCGGTGACACTACCAGCACAGATACGCAGTATTTT; CDR3 protein: CASSGDTTSTDTQYF
V gene: TRBV7-9; D gene: TRBD1; J gene: TRBJ2-1; clone size: -; CDR3 DNA: TGTGCCACTAAACTACCAGGGGGTAGAGAGACCCAGTTCTTC; CDR3 protein: CATKLPGGRETQFF
V gene: TRBV18; D gene: -; J gene: TRBJ2-7; clone size: -; CDR3 DNA: TGTGCCAGCTCAGCGGACAGCCCGGTGGGTAAGCAGTACTTC; CDR3 protein: CASSADSPVGKQYF
V gene: TRBV20-1; D gene: TRBD2; J gene: TRBJ2-1; clone size: -; CDR3 DNA: TGCAGCGGGAGGATGGGAGGGTTCCCCAATGAGCAGTTCTTC; CDR3 protein: CSGRMGGFPNEQFF
V gene: TRBV4-2; D gene: -; J gene: TRBJ2-7; clone size: few; CDR3 DNA: TGTGCCAGCAGCCATACGACAGCGGTCTACGAGCAGTACTTC; CDR3 protein: CASSHTTAVYEQYF
V gene: TRBV6-5; D gene: TRBD2; J gene: TRBJ2-1; clone size: -; CDR3 DNA: TGTGCCAGCAGTTACCCCGGGACTAGCGGGTTGGATGAGCAGTTCTTC; CDR3 protein: CASSYPGTSGLDEQFF
V gene: TRBV6-6; D gene: -; J gene: TRBJ1-1; clone size: once; CDR3 DNA: TGTGCCAGCAGTTACTCCCCAGTGAGGAGGGGGACTGAAGCTTTCTTT; CDR3 protein: CASSYSPVRRGTEAFF
V gene: TRBV29-1; D gene: TRBD2; J gene: TRBJ2-1; clone size: -; CDR3 DNA: TGCAGCGCTAGCGGGTGGTCCAATGAGCAGTTCTTC; CDR3 protein: CSASGWSNEQFF
V gene: TRBV4-1; D gene: TRBD2; J gene: TRBJ2-1; clone size: -; CDR3 DNA: TGCGCCAGCAGCCAAGTAAGATCGGCGGGGGTATACAATGAGCAGTTCTTC; CDR3 protein: CASSQVRSAGVYNEQFF
V gene: TRBV4-2; D gene: -; J gene: TRBJ2-1; clone size: -; CDR3 DNA: TGTGCCAGCAGCCCGGACCAATCCTACAATGAGCAGTTCTTC; CDR3 protein: CASSPDQSYNEQFF
V gene: TRBV25-1; D gene: TRBD1; J gene: TRBJ2-3; clone size: few; CDR3 DNA: TGTGCCAGCAGTGAATTTACAGGGGGCCCAGTAAGCACAGATACGCAGTATTTT; CDR3 protein: CASSEFTGGPVSTDTQYF
V gene: TRBV6-2/TRBV6-3; D gene: -; J gene: TRBJ2-7; clone size: -; CDR3 DNA: TGTGCCAGCAGTTACTCGTCGGAGGTTGCCGGTATGAAGAACGAGCAGTACTTC; CDR3 protein: CASSYSSEVAGMKNEQYF
V gene: TRBV7-8; D gene: -; J gene: TRBJ2-3; clone size: -; CDR3 DNA: TGTGCCAGCAGCTTAGAGGCGGCTAGCACAGATACGCAGTATTTT; CDR3 protein: CASSLEAASTDTQYF
V gene: TRBV25-1; D gene: TRBD1; J gene: TRBJ1-2; clone size: -; CDR3 DNA: TGTGCCAGCAGTGGTGCCGGGACAGGGGAGGGGAGCTATGGCTACACCTTC; CDR3 protein: CASSGAGTGEGSYGYTF
V gene: TRBV7-2; D gene: TRBD1; J gene: TRBJ1-6; clone size: -; CDR3 DNA: TGTGCCAGCAGCTTAAGGGGGACAGGGGATTCACCCCTCCACTTT; CDR3 protein: CASSLRGTGDSPLHF
V gene: TRBV20-1; D gene: TRBD1; J gene: TRBJ2-4; clone size: -; CDR3 DNA: TGCAGTGCTAGAGGTGACACAGGGGTTGGAGAGCAGTACTTC; CDR3 protein: CSARGDTGVGEQYF
V gene: TRBV20-1; D gene: -; J gene: TRBJ2-5; clone size: -; CDR3 DNA: TGCAGTGAAAAAGGGGCCCAAGAGACCCAGTACTTC; CDR3 protein: CSEKGAQETQYF
V gene: TRBV6-2/TRBV6-3; D gene: -; J gene: TRBJ2-7; clone size: -; CDR3 DNA: TGTGCCAGCAGTCCCCAGGGATCAAGGTACGAGCAGTACTTC; CDR3 protein: CASSPQGSRYEQYF
V gene: TRBV6-2/TRBV6-3; D gene: TRBD2; J gene: TRBJ2-7; clone size: -; CDR3 DNA: TGTGCCAGCAGTTACAGGCTAACGGGTAGCGGGAGCTCCTACGAGCAGTACTTC; CDR3 protein: CASSYRLTGSGSSYEQYF
V gene: TRBV11-2; D gene: TRBD1; J gene: TRBJ1-2; clone size: -; CDR3 DNA: TGTGCCAGCAGCCCGTGGGACAGCTTCACCTTC; CDR3 protein: CASSPWDSFTF
V gene: TRBV6-5; D gene: -; J gene: TRBJ2-3; clone size: -; CDR3 DNA: TGTGCCAGTAGCGCCGCGGATGGGGGCACAGATACGCAGTATTTT; CDR3 protein: CASSAADGGTDTQYF
V gene: TRBV9; D gene: -; J gene: TRBJ2-1; clone size: few; CDR3 DNA: TGTGCCAGGAACCGACCCGCCAAGGCTGAGCAGTTCTTC; CDR3 protein: CARNRPAKAEQFF
V gene: TRBV5-1; D gene: TRBD2; J gene: TRBJ2-3; clone size: -; CDR3 DNA: TGCGCCAGCAGCTTGGGGACTAGGTCTGGAGATACGCAGTATTTT; CDR3 protein: CASSLGTRSGDTQYF
V gene: TRBV18; D gene: -; J gene: TRBJ2-7; clone size: many; CDR3 DNA: TGTGCCAGCTCACCGCTGGACACCTACGAGCAGTACTTC; CDR3 protein: CASSPLDTYEQYF
V gene: TRBV12-3/TRBV12-4; D gene: -; J gene: TRBJ2-4; clone size: -; CDR3 DNA: TGTGCCAGCACCCAGACAGCTACCCTAGCCAAAAACATTCAGTACTTC; CDR3 protein: CASTQTATLAKNIQYF
V gene: TRBV10-3; D gene: TRBD2; J gene: TRBJ2-1; clone size: once; CDR3 DNA: TGTGCCACTGAACCAGCGGGGGATGACAATGAGCAGTTCTTC; CDR3 protein: CATEPAGDDNEQFF
V gene: TRBV4-1; D gene: -; J gene: TRBJ2-3; clone size: few; CDR3 DNA: TGCGCCAGCAGGGGAGGAAGAGATACGCAGTATTTT; CDR3 protein: CASRGGRDTQYF
V gene: TRBV20-1; D gene: TRBD1; J gene: TRBJ1-2; clone size: few; CDR3 DNA: TGCAGCCATACCGACAGGGCAGGAGGCTACACCTTC; CDR3 protein: CSHTDRAGGYTF
V gene: TRBV29-1; D gene: -; J gene: TRBJ2-2; clone size: -; CDR3 DNA: TGCAGCGTTGAGAGTAGCGGTGACACCGGGGAGCTGTTTTTT; CDR3 protein: CSVESSGDTGELFF
V gene: TRBV6-6; D gene: TRBD2; J gene: TRBJ2-1; clone size: few; CDR3 DNA: TGTGCCAGCAGTTATCCGGGACTAGCGGGGTTCAATGAGCAGTTCTTC; CDR3 protein: CASSYPGLAGFNEQFF
V gene: TRBV5-1; D gene: -; J gene: TRBJ2-7; clone size: -; CDR3 DNA: TGCGCCAGCAGCTTGGGACAGACGGGAACCTACGAGCAGTACTTC; CDR3 protein: CASSLGQTGTYEQYF
V gene: TRBV5-1; D gene: -; J gene: TRBJ1-5; clone size: few; CDR3 DNA: TGCGCCAGCAGCTTGGGAGGGTTCGATCAGCCCCAGCATTTT; CDR3 protein: CASSLGGFDQPQHF
V gene: TRBV20-1; D gene: -; J gene: TRBJ2-7; clone size: -; CDR3 DNA: TGCAGTGCTCGGGGGCTCGAGCAGTACTTC; CDR3 protein: CSARGLEQYF
V gene: TRBV10-2; D gene: TRBD1; J gene: TRBJ2-1; clone size: few; CDR3 DNA: TGCGCCAGCCGTCTGGACAGGGGGCAAGTCAATGAGCAGTTCTTC; CDR3 protein: CASRLDRGQVNEQFF
V gene: TRBV15; D gene: -; J gene: TRBJ1-1; clone size: few; CDR3 DNA: TGTGCCACCAGCAGAGATCGGTCCGAGTTTGACACTGAAGCTTTCTTT; CDR3 protein: CATSRDRSEFDTEAFF
V gene: TRBV5-5; D gene: -; J gene: TRBJ2-1; clone size: -; CDR3 DNA: TGTGCCAGCAGCTTGGGGCCTCAGGGCAATGAGCAGTTCTTC; CDR3 protein: CASSLGPQGNEQFF